Below are 13 T cell receptor beta chains sequenced from a single sample in a study of cytomegalovirus exposure and HLA in healthy donors. Researchers ran the PCR with 60 Vbeta and 13 Jbeta primers. Repertoires were generated with immunoSEQ multiplex PCR, while TCRdb's copy carries only in-frame clones and drops some. The table shows around 150,000 clones, with approximately 8.9% occurring only once. The sequenced material came from PBMCs. The receptors here all came from a woman in her 40s in good health and CMV-seropositive.

There are a few counts of this clone. The chain is built from TRBV2 and TRBJ2-1; TRBD1 aligns across 7 bases. CDR1 is SNHLY and CDR2 is FYNNEI in the germline V gene. V lost 8 bases, J lost 5 bases, and 6 bases stayed unmatched. The CDR3 extends over 13 amino acids. CDR3 sequence reads: CASSRGLNNEQFF. The CDR3 DNA reads TGTGCCAGCTCTAGGGGGCTCAACAATGAGCAGTTCTTC.

The chain uses TRBV6-5 and TRBJ2-4, with 8 bases identical to TRBD2. Germline CDR1 and CDR2: MNHEY and SVGAGI. V shed 0 bases, J shed 7 bases, and the junction held 5 bases outside the gene matches. CDR3 size: 15 residues. CDR3 protein: CASSYSAGGLNIQYF. The CDR3 DNA reads TGTGCCAGCAGTTACTCGGCGGGGGGATTGAACATTCAGTACTTC.

A few counts support this clone. The V call is TRBV4-3, the J call TRBJ2-6; D perhaps matches TRBD1 (6 bases). The V and J ends lost 0 bases and 2 bases respectively, with 11 bases between them. This CDR3 is 17 amino acids long. CDR1 is LGHNA, CDR2 YSLEER, per germline. Here the CDR3 reads CASSQEVRGTGANVLTF. The CDR3 DNA sequence: TGCGCCAGCAGCCAAGAAGTAAGGGGGACTGGGGCCAACGTCCTGACTTTC.

The CDR3 here is CASSQGLEQLGTQYF. The CDR3, as DNA: TGTGCCAGCAGCCAAGGTTTGGAACAGTTGGGTACGCAGTATTTT. The chain combines TRBV7-9 with TRBJ2-3; D gene unclear. The CDR3 sequence is 15 residues long. Trimming shortened V by 5 bases and J by 8 bases, and 20 bases separated the two germline ends. Per the germline V gene, CDR1 is SEHNR and CDR2 is FQNEAQ (reference sequence).

This clone was counted a few times. This chain uses TRBV29-1 with TRBJ2-7; the D is unclear. Germline CDR1 is SQVTM and CDR2 is ANQGSEA. This CDR3 comprises 12 residues. V was shortened by 1 base and J by 3 bases, with 7 bases between the two germline ends. CDR3 sequence (DNA): TGCAGCGTTGAAGGCTCAGGCTACGAGCAGTACTTC. This gives the protein CSVEGSGYEQYF.

The genes are TRBV2 and TRBJ2-2; 11 bases line up with TRBD1. This CDR3 has 17 amino acids. V was clipped by 6 bases and J by 5 bases; unmatched bases: 11. The germline V gene encodes CDR1 SNHLY and CDR2 FYNNEI. CDR3 sequence reads: CASREGQGGTWTGELFF. Written as DNA, the CDR3 is TGTGCCAGCAGGGAGGGACAGGGGGGTACGTGGACCGGGGAGCTGTTTTTT.

This clone was detected only a few times. V is TRBV5-1 and J is TRBJ2-7; unclear D gene. The CDR3 spans 15 residues. V lost 0 bases and J lost 3, with 13 bases in between. Germline loops: CDR1 SGHRS, CDR2 YFSETQ. The CDR3 nucleotides read TGCGCCAGCAGCTTGGATCCGACGACTGGCTACGAGCAGTACTTC. Translating gives CASSLDPTTGYEQYF.

The chain employs TRBV7-2 and TRBJ1-6, with D possibly TRBD1 on 5 matching bases. The CDR3 sequence is 15 residues long. Trimming removed 0 bases from V and 10 bases from J, with 13 bases in between. CDR1 SGHTA and CDR2 FQGNSA come from the germline V gene. CDR3 nucleotides: TGTGCCAGCAGCTTAGCGCCGCTGCAGGGATCACCCCTCCACTTT. Translating it yields CASSLAPLQGSPLHF.

The genes are TRBV4-1 and TRBJ2-7; 8 nucleotides match TRBD1. The V segment lost 5 bases and the J segment 2 bases; nucleotides outside the gene matches: 11. CDR3 length equals 16 residues. The germline V gene encodes CDR1 MGHRA and CDR2 YSYEKL. CDR3 sequence: CASSADRTGWTYEQYF. The CDR3 DNA sequence: TGCGCCAGCAGCGCTGACCGGACAGGGTGGACCTACGAGCAGTACTTC.

This chain links TRBV5-1 with TRBJ1-1, with D unclear. The V gene lost 5 bases and the J gene lost 0 bases, with 11 bases spanning the gap. The CDR3 has 14 residues. CDR1 SGHRS and CDR2 YFSETQ come from the germline V gene. CDR3 nucleotide sequence: TGCGCCAGCAGGATTGGGCCGCTGAACACTGAAGCTTTCTTT. This encodes CASRIGPLNTEAFF.

The sample holds a few counts of this clone. The CDR3 nucleotides are TGCGCCAGCAGCCAAGTTGCGGCACTTAGCACAGATACGCAGTATTTT. Protein: CASSQVAALSTDTQYF. V and J are TRBV4-3 and TRBJ2-3; D is undetermined. The CDR3 sequence is 16 residues long. Trimming left V 1 base short and J 0 bases short, with 11 bases between. From germline, CDR1 is LGHNA and CDR2 YSLEER.

Only a few counts were recorded for this clone. V is TRBV7-2 and J is TRBJ2-7; D not certain. This CDR3 has 13 residues. Looked up from germline, CDR1 is SGHTA and CDR2 is FQGNSA. Trimming pared 2 bases from V and 5 bases from J, leaving 10 bases between. CDR3 DNA sequence: TGTGCCAGCAGCTTATTACAGATCCACGAGCAGTACTTC. Translated: CASSLLQIHEQYF.

The chain uses TRBV19 and TRBJ2-2, with 8 bases fitting TRBD2. With V trimmed by 1 base and J by 7 bases, 8 bases remained unmatched. The CDR3 is made up of 16 amino acids. Looked up from germline, CDR1 is LNHDA and CDR2 is SQIVND (reference sequence). The CDR3 region has the DNA TGTGCCAGTAGTATAGTATCAGCGGGGGTGAACGGGGAGCTGTTTTTT. It translates to CASSIVSAGVNGELFF.